The 21 T cell receptor beta chains below come from one sample, sequenced in a study of shared clonotypes between healthy human individuals. Data came from immunoSEQ multiplex PCR; TCRdb stores just in-frame clones and leaves some out. The sample lists about 490,000 clones; 81% were seen once. The sample comprised PBMCs. These receptors all come from a woman in her thirties or forties in good health. Some clones in this sample may be carry-over from other donors' samples.

As to this clone: This CDR3 is also generated by other DNA sequences in the sample. The rearrangement joins TRBV5-5 to TRBJ2-3; D may be TRBD1 (6 bases). Germline CDR1 reads SGHKS; CDR2 reads YYEKEE (reference sequence). This CDR3 region has 14 residues. The V gene lost 0 bases and the J gene lost 5 bases, with 10 bases spanning the gap. CDR3 nucleotides: TGTGCCAGCAGCTTGGTTCTCAGGGGAGATACGCAGTATTTT. Encoded protein: CASSLVLRGDTQYF.

On this clone: A read error likely explains this, since a far larger clone differs by one base. At the DNA level, this CDR3 is encoded by other sequences in the same sample as well. The chain combines TRBV7-9 with TRBJ1-3; perhaps TRBD1 as D (6 bases). Germline loops: CDR1 SEHNR, CDR2 FQNEAQ (reference sequence). The CDR3 consists of 15 residues. Written as DNA, the CDR3 is TGTGCTAGCAGCTTTGCAGGGGTTTCTGGAAACACCATATATTTT. Encoded protein: CASSFAGVSGNTIYF.

This clone was found a few times. The chain links TRBV7-9 to TRBJ2-7, with 11 bases that match TRBD2. The trim removed 6 bases at V and 5 bases at J, leaving 6 bases unmatched. Germline V lookup: CDR1 SEHNR, CDR2 FQNEAQ (reference sequence). This CDR3 is 14 amino acids long. This CDR3 is CASSKTSGNHEQYF. CDR3 nucleotide sequence: TGTGCCAGCAGTAAGACTAGCGGGAACCACGAGCAGTACTTC.

With regard to this clone: This sequence is one base from a far larger clone and is likely a read error. The chain combines TRBV4-1 with TRBJ1-4; weak D call: TRBD1 (5 bases). Deletions cut 4 bases from V and 4 bases from J, with 10 bases between. The CDR3 has 14 amino acids. CDR1 is MGHRA, CDR2 YSYEKL, per germline. The CDR3 coding sequence is TGCGCCAGCAGCCTCAGAAGGGGTAATGAAAAACTGTTTTTT. Translated: CASSLRRGNEKLFF.

The rearrangement uses TRBV6-1 and TRBJ1-2; D is possibly TRBD1 (5 bases). V lost 3 bases, J lost 2 bases, and 16 bases lay in between. The CDR3 covers 16 residues. The V gene's germline CDR1 is MNHNS and CDR2 SASEGT. The CDR3 loop reads CASSESSARGNYGYTF. Written as DNA, the CDR3 is TGTGCCAGCAGTGAGAGTAGTGCGAGGGGCAACTATGGCTACACCTTC.

V and J are TRBV9 and TRBJ2-7, with TRBD2 matching over 10 bases. This CDR3 contains 14 residues. V lost 5 bases to trimming and J lost 7 bases; unmatched junction nucleotides: 9. CDR1 and CDR2 (germline): SGDLS, YYNGEE. CDR3 in amino acids: CASSPTSGVGEQYF. The CDR3 DNA reads as TGTGCCAGCAGTCCCACTAGCGGGGTGGGTGAGCAGTACTTC.

The genes are TRBV6-1 and TRBJ2-7, with 13 bases lining up with TRBD2. The J call may be wrong; the DNA end is better matched by TRBJ2-1. In germline, CDR1 is MNHNS, CDR2 SASEGT. The CDR3 spans 19 residues. In nucleotides, the CDR3 is TGTGCCAGCAGTGAAGCGCGGGGACTAGCGGGGAGATTAGTCGATGAGCAGTTCTTC. Its protein is CASSEARGLAGRLVDEQFF.

Remarks on this clone: The DNA is omitted, as the CDR3 cannot be located on it reliably, and the CDR3 follows TCRdb's listing. The rearrangement links TRBV27 to TRBJ2-7; the DNA was not used to check the table's D call, TRBD2. Germline V gene lookup returns CDR1 MNHEY and CDR2 SMNVEV (reference sequence). Ends included, the CDR3 has 13 residues. The CDR3: CASRVGRGSSSYF.

This chain uses TRBV5-1 with TRBJ2-1, with D possibly being TRBD1 or TRBD2 (5 bases each). The germline V gene encodes CDR1 SGHRS and CDR2 YFSETQ. The CDR3 spans 15 residues. Deletions cut 5 bases from V and 3 bases from J, with 15 bases between. DNA for the CDR3: TGCGCCAGCAGTTTTGGGACCGGGAACTACAATGAGCAGTTCTTC. Amino acid sequence: CASSFGTGNYNEQFF. Based on the CDR3 plus reference TRBV5-1 and TRBJ2-1, the full variable domain is KAGVTQTPRYLIKTRGQQVTLSCSPISGHRSVSWYQQTPGQGLQFLFEYFSETQRNKGNFPGRFSGRQFSNSRSEMNVSTLELGDSALYLCASSFGTGNYNEQFFGPGTRLTVL.

The chain carries TRBV9 and TRBJ2-1; D is unresolved. This CDR3 has 13 amino acids. V lost 0 bases to trimming and J lost 9 bases, with 10 bases between them. The V gene's germline CDR1 is SGDLS and CDR2 YYNGEE. This CDR3 is CASSVDLWSEQFF. In nucleotides, the CDR3 is TGTGCCAGCAGCGTAGACCTGTGGAGTGAGCAGTTCTTC.

This rearrangement joins TRBV6-1 to TRBJ1-2; the D gene is possibly TRBD1 (6 bases). The V end lost 2 bases, the J end lost 4 bases, and 11 bases lay between the germline ends. The CDR3 has 14 residues. From germline, CDR1 is MNHNS and CDR2 SASEGT. The CDR3 protein is CASSEKGRGYGYTF. The CDR3 coding sequence is TGTGCCAGCAGTGAAAAGGGCAGGGGCTATGGCTACACCTTC.

This clone was seen only once. The rearrangement links TRBV15 to TRBJ1-1, with D perhaps matching TRBD1 (5 bases). Germline values: CDR1 LNHNV, CDR2 YYDKDF (reference sequence). This CDR3 is 17 amino acids long. With 1 base removed from V and 0 bases from J, the gap between germline ends came to 15 bases. DNA for the CDR3: TGTGCCACCAGCAGAGGGGGGAGGGTCGCGGTGAACACTGAAGCTTTCTTT. This sequence encodes CATSRGGRVAVNTEAFF.

This clone was recorded only once. This chain joins TRBV11-2 and TRBJ2-5; the D is unclear. The length of the CDR3 is 13 residues. CDR1 is SGHAT and CDR2 is FQNNGV in the germline V gene. The ends were cut back, 3 bases at V and 7 bases at J, with 12 bases in the middle. The CDR3 is CASSLVPEGTQYF. In nucleotides, the CDR3 is TGTGCCAGCAGCTTGGTTCCTGAAGGGACCCAGTACTTC. Complete variable domain (other parts from reference TRBV11-2 and TRBJ2-5): EAGVAQSPRYKIIEKRQSVAFWCNPISGHATLYWYQQILGQGPKLLIQFQNNGVVDDSQLPKDRFSAERLKGVDSTLKIQPAKLEDSAVYLCASSLVPEGTQYFGPGTRLLVL.

The genes are TRBV5-1 and TRBJ2-1, with TRBD2 identical over 14 bases. The junction had 9 bases not matched to a gene; V was cut back by 4 bases and J by 3 bases. The CDR3 spans 18 residues. CDR1 SGHRS and CDR2 YFSETQ come from the germline V gene. DNA of the CDR3: TGCGCCAGCAGCGGGGGACTAGCGGGAGTTCTAGACTACAATGAGCAGTTCTTC. As protein: CASSGGLAGVLDYNEQFF.

The chain joins TRBV11-2 to TRBJ1-4; D may be TRBD1 (6 bases). Germline CDR1 is SGHAT and CDR2 is FQNNGV. This CDR3 is built from 16 residues. Trimming removed 2 bases at V and 1 base at J, with 11 bases between. The CDR3 loop is CASSLRTALTNEKLFF. CDR3 DNA: TGTGCCAGCAGCTTAAGGACAGCCCTAACTAATGAAAAACTGTTTTTT.

The chain recombines TRBV11-2 with TRBJ2-7; the D call may be TRBD1 or TRBD2 (5 bases each). V lost 5 bases and J lost 5, with 19 bases in between. In germline, CDR1 is SGHAT, CDR2 FQNNGV. This CDR3 has 15 residues. CDR3 loop: CASSPVKGTDNEQYF. The CDR3 DNA is TGTGCCAGCAGCCCCGTGAAGGGGACGGATAACGAGCAGTACTTC.

The chain links TRBV2 to TRBJ2-7; no definite D call. Looked up from germline, CDR1 is SNHLY and CDR2 is FYNNEI. Deletions cut 4 bases from V and 3 bases from J, with 10 bases between. The CDR3 is 13 residues long. The CDR3 is CASSVRPFYEQYF. The DNA for the CDR3 is TGTGCCAGCAGTGTAAGACCGTTCTACGAGCAGTACTTC.

The V gene is TRBV10-3, the J gene TRBJ1-1, with D uncertain. The CDR3 contains 13 residues. Trimming shortened V by 0 bases and J by 4 bases, and 6 bases separated the two germline ends. The germline V gene encodes CDR1 ENHRY and CDR2 SYGVKD. The CDR3, as DNA: TGTGCCATCAGTGAGTCAGAGTTCACTGAAGCTTTCTTT. It specifies CAISESEFTEAFF.

The chain joins TRBV27 to TRBJ2-7, with D possibly being TRBD1 (6 bases). The germline V gene has CDR1 MNHEY and CDR2 SMNVEV (reference sequence). The ends were cut back, 3 bases at V and 4 bases at J, with 13 bases in the middle. This CDR3 has 14 residues. CDR3 sequence reads: CASSFDRSGYEQYF. CDR3 coding DNA: TGTGCCAGCAGTTTTGACAGGTCCGGGTACGAGCAGTACTTC.

Comment on this clone: In the same sample, other DNA sequences code for this CDR3. This chain links TRBV18 with TRBJ2-7; D may be TRBD1 (5 bases). This CDR3 comprises 12 residues. Deletions cut 3 bases from V and 5 bases from J, with 8 bases between. Germline V gene lookup returns CDR1 KGHSH and CDR2 LQKENI. CDR3 in DNA: TGTGCCAGCTCACCCGGCAGGGACGAGCAGTACTTC. Protein: CASSPGRDEQYF. Supplemented by reference TRBV18 and TRBJ2-7, the full variable domain reads NAGVMQNPRHLVRRRGQEARLRCSPMKGHSHVYWYRQLPEEGLKFMVYLQKENIIDESGMPKERFSAEFPKEGPSILRIQQVVRGDSAAYFCASSPGRDEQYFGPGTRLTVT.

The V call is TRBV11-3, the J call TRBJ1-3; D unresolved. From germline, CDR1 is SGHNT and CDR2 YENEEA. V was pared by 5 bases and J by 0 bases, with 11 bases between. This CDR3 is 15 amino acids long. The CDR3 here is CASSADGHSGNTIYF. The CDR3 bases are TGTGCCAGCAGCGCCGATGGGCACTCTGGAAACACCATATATTTT.